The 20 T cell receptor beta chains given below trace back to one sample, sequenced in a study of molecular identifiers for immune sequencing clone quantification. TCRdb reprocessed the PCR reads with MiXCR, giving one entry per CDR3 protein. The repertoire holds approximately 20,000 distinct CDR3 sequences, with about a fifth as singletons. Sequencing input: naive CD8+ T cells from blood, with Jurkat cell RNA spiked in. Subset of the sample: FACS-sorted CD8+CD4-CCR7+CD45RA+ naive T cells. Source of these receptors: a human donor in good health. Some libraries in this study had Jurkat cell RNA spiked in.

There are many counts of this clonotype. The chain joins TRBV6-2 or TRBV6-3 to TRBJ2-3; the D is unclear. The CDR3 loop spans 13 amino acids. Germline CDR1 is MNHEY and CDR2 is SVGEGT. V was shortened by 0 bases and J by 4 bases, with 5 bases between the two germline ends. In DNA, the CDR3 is TGTGCCAGCAGTTACTCGGGCGCAGATACGCAGTATTTT. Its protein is CASSYSGADTQYF.

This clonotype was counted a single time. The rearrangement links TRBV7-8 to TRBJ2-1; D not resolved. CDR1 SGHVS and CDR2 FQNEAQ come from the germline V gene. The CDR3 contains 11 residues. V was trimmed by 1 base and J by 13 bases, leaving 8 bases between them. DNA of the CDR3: TGTGCCAGCAGCTTAGACCCCGTCCAGTTCTTC. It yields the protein CASSLDPVQFF.

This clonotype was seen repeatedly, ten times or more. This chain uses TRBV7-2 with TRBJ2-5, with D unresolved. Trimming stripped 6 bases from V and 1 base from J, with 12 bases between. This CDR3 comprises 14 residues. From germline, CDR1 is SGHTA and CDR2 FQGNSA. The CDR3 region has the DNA TGTGCCAGCAGTATTAGGCTCCTCCAAGAGACCCAGTACTTC. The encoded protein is CASSIRLLQETQYF.

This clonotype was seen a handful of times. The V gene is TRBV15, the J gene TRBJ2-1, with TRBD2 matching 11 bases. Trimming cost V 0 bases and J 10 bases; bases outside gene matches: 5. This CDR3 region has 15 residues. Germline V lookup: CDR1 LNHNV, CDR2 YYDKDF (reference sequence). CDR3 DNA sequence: TGTGCCACCAGCAGAGAAACTAGCGGGAGAGGGGAGCAGTTCTTC. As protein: CATSRETSGRGEQFF.

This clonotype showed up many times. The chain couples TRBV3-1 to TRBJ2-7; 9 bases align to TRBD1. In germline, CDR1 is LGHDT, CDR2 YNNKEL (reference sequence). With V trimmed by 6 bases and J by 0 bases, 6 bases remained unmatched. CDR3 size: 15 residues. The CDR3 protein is CASSLGQGVSYEQYF. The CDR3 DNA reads TGTGCCAGCAGTTTGGGACAGGGAGTCTCCTACGAGCAGTACTTC.

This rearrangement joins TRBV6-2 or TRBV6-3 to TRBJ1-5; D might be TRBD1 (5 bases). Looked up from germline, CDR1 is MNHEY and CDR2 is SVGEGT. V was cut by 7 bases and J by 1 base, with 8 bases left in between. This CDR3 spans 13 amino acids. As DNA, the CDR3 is TGTGCCAGCAAGGACATAAGCAATCAGCCCCAGCATTTT. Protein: CASKDISNQPQHF.

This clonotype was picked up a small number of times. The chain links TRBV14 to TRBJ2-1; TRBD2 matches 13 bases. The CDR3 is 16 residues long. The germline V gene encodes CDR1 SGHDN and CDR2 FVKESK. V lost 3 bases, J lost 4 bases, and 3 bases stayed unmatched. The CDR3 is CASSHGLAGVYNEQFF. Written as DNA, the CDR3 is TGTGCCAGCAGCCATGGACTAGCGGGGGTATACAATGAGCAGTTCTTC. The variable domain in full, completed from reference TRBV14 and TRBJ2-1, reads EAGVTQFPSHSVIEKGQTVTLRCDPISGHDNLYWYRRVMGKEIKFLLHFVKESKQDESGMPNNRFLAERTGGTYSTLKVQPAELEDSGVYFCASSHGLAGVYNEQFFGPGTRLTVL.

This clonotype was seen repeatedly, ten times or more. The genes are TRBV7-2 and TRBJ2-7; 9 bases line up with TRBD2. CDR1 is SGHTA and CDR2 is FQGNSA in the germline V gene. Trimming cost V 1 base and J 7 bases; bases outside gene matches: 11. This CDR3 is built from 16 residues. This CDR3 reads CASSLGSGRGREEQYF. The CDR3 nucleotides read TGTGCCAGCAGCTTAGGGTCAGGGCGCGGGAGGGAGGAGCAGTACTTC.

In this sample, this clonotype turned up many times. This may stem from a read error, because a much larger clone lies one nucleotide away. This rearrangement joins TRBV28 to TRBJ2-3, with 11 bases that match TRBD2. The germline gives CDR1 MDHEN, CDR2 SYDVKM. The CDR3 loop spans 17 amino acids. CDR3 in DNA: TGTGTCAGCGACGGGACTAGCGGCGAGTTAAGCACAGATACGCAGTATTTT. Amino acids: CVSDGTSGELSTDTQYF. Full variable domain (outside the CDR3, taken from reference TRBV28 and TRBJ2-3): DVKVTQSSRYLVKRTGEKVFLECVQDMDHENMFWYRQDPGLGLRLIYFSYDVKMKEKGDIPEGYSVSREKKERFSLILESASTNQTSMYLCVSDGTSGELSTDTQYFGPGTRLTVL.

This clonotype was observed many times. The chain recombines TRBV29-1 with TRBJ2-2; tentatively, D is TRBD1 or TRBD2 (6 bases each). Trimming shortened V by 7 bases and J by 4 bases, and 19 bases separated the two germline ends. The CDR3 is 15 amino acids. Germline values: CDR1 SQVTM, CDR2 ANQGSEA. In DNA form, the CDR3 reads TGCAGCGCAGGTCCGGGGGCAGGTGGCACCGGGGAGCTGTTTTTT. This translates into CSAGPGAGGTGELFF.

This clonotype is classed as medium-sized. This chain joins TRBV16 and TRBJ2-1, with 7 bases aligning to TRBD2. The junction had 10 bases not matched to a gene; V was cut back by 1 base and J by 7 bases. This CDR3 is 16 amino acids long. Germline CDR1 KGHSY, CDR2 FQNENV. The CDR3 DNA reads TGTGCCAGCAGCCAATGGGGCGGGAGTCCCGGTAATGAGCAGTTCTTC. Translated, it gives CASSQWGGSPGNEQFF.

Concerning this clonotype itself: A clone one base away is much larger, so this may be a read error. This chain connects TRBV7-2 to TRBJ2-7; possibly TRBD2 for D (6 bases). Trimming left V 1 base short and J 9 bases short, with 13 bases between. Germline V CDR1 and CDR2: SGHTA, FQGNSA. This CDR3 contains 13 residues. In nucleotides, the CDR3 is TGTGCCAGCAGCTTAGGGGCCCGGGGACTGCAGTACTTC. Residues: CASSLGARGLQYF.

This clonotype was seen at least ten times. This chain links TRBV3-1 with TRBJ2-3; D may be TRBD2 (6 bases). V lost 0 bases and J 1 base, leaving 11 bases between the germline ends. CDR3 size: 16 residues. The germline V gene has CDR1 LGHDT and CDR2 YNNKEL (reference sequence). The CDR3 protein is CASSQEVTGGTDTQYF. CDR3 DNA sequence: TGTGCCAGCAGCCAAGAGGTCACGGGGGGCACAGATACGCAGTATTTT.

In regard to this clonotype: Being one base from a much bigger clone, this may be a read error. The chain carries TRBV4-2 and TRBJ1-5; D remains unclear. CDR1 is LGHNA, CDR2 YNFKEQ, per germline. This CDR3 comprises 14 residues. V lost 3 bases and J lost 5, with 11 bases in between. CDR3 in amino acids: CASSQLGSDQPQHF. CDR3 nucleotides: TGTGCCAGCAGCCAGCTAGGGAGCGATCAGCCCCAGCATTTT.

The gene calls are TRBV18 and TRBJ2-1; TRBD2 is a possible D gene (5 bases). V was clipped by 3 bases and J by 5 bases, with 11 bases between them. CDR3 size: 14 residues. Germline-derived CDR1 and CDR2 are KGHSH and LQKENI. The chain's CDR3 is CASSPRGNNNEQFF. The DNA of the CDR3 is TGTGCCAGCTCACCTCGGGGAAATAACAATGAGCAGTTCTTC.

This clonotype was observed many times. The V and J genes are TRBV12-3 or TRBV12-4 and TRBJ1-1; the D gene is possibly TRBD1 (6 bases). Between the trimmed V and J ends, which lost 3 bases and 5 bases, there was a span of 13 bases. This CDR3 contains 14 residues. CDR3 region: CASSFRQGRTEAFF. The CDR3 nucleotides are TGTGCCAGCAGTTTCAGGCAGGGGAGAACTGAAGCTTTCTTT.

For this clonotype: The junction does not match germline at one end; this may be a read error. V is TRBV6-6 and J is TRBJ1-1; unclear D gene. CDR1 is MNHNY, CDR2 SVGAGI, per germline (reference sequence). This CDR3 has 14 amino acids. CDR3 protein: CASNPWVGNTKAFF. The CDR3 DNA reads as TGTGCCAGCAATCCCTGGGTCGGGAACACTAAAGCTTTCTTT.

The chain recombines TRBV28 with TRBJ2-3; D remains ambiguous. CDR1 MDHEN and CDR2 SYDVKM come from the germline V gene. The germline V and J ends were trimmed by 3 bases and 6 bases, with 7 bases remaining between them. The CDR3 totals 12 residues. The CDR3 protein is CASSFYLDTQYF. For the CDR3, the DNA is TGTGCCAGCAGTTTCTATCTTGATACGCAGTATTTT.

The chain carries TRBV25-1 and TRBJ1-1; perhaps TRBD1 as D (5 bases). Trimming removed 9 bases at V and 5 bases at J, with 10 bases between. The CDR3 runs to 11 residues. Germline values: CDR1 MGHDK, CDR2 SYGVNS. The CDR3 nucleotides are TGTGCCAGTTGGGGGGGAACTGAAGCTTTCTTT. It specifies CASWGGTEAFF.

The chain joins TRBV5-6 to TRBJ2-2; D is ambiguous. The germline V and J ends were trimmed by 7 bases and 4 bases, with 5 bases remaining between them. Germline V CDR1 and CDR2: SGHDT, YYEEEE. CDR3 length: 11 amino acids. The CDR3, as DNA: TGTGCCAGCGCGAGCACCGGGGAGCTGTTTTTT. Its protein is CASASTGELFF.